This T cell receptor (beta chain) is drawn from a study of early T cells in non-severe SARS-CoV-2 infection. The protocol attached unique molecular identifiers to individual cDNA molecules. TCRdb re-called the 5' RACE reads with MiXCR, one entry per CDR3 protein. The sample contains about 41,000 distinct CDR3 sequences, roughly 10% of which appear only once. Germline V gives CDR1 SEHNR, CDR2 FQNEAQ (reference sequence). The ends were cut back, 5 bases at V and 2 bases at J, with 15 bases in the middle. This CDR3 has 15 amino acids. The J gene is TRBJ2-5, the V gene TRBV7-9, with a weak D call TRBD2 (6 bases). The sequencing sample was made of whole blood. The origin of this receptor is an adult who was a healthcare worker with PCR-confirmed SARS-CoV-2 infection or an uninfected control (not recorded which). CDR3 sequence: CASSIPLGRQETQYF. Written as DNA, the CDR3 is TGTGCCAGCAGCATCCCACTAGGGAGGCAAGAGACCCAGTACTTC.